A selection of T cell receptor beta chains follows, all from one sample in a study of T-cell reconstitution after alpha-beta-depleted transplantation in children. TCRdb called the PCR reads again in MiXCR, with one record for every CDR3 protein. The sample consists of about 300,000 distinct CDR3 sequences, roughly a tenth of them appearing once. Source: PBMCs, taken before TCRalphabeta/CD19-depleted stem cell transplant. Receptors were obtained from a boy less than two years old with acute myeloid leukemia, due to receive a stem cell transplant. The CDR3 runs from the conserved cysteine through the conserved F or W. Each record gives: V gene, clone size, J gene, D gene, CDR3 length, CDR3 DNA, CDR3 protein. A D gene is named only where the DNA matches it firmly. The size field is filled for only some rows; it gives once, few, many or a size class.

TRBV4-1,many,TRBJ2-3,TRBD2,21,TGCGCCAGCAGCCAAGATCGGGGACTGGCGGGACTAGCGGGAGCAACAGATACGCAGTATTTT,CASSQDRGLAGLAGATDTQYF
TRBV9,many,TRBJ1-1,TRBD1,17,TGTGCCAGCAGCTCTCACCGGGGACAGGGGTTGAACACTGAAGCTTTCTTT,CASSSHRGQGLNTEAFF
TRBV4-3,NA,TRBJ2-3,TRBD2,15,TGCGCCAGCAGCCTCTTGGGGGGGGGACCAGATACGCAGTATTTT,CASSLLGGGPDTQYF
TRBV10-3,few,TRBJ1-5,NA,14,TGTGCCAGCGCGGGGTTGAGGAGCAATCAGCCCCAGCATTTT,CASAGLRSNQPQHF
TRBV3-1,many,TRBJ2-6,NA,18,TGTGCCAGCAGCCATCCCTCGGGGAATCTGGGGGGGGCCAACGTCCTGACTTTC,CASSHPSGNLGGANVLTF
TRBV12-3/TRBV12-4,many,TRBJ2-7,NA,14,TGTGCCAGCAGTTTGACATTTGGGGGCTACGAGCAGTACTTC,CASSLTFGGYEQYF
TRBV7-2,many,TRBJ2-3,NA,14,TGTGCCAGCAGCCAGCCGGGCTCAATGGATACGCAGTATTTT,CASSQPGSMDTQYF
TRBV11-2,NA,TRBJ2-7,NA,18,TGTGCCAGCAGCTTATTGGCCCCAGGGGGGAGGGCCATCTACGAGCAGTACTTC,CASSLLAPGGRAIYEQYF
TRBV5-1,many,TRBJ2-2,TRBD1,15,TGCGCCAGCAGCCTTTGGGACAGGGGCACCGGGGAGCTGTTTTTT,CASSLWDRGTGELFF
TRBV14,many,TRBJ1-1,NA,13,TGTGCCAGCTATAAACGGTTGAACACTGAAGCTTTCTTT,CASYKRLNTEAFF
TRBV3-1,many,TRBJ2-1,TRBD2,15,TGTGCCAGCAGCCAAGCGCTAGCGGGAGTGGGTGAGCATTTCTTC,CASSQALAGVGEHFF
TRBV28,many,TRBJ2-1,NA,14,TGTGCCAGCAGTACTAGTACTACCTACAATGAGCAGTTCTTC,CASSTSTTYNEQFF
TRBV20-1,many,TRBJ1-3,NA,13,TGCAGTGCTACCAGGACGATGGGAAACACCATATATTTT,CSATRTMGNTIYF
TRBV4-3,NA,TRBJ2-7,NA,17,TGCGCCAGCAGCCAAGAGACCGGGACACCTATTTCCTACGAGCAGTACTTC,CASSQETGTPISYEQYF
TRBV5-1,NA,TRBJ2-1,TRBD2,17,TGCGCCAGCAGCCCAGGACGGGGTAGCGGGACTTTCAATGAGCAGTTCTTC,CASSPGRGSGTFNEQFF
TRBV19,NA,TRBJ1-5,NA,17,TGTGCCAGTAGATCTATTGGACTCGCCAGATTCAATCAGCCCCAGCATTTT,CASRSIGLARFNQPQHF
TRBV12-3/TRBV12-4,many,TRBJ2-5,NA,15,TGTGCCAGCAGTTTAGTGTCAACCCGCCAAGAGACCCAGTACTTC,CASSLVSTRQETQYF
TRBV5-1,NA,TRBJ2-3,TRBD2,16,TGCGCCAGCAGCTTGGTGACTAGCGGGGGGAGGGATACGCGGTATTTT,CASSLVTSGGRDTRYF
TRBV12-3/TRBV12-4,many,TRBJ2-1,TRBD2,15,TGTGCCAGCAGTCATAGAACTAGCGGAAGGGATGAGCAGTTCTTC,CASSHRTSGRDEQFF
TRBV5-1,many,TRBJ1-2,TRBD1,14,TGCGCCAGCAGCTTGGTAATCCAGGGGGATGGCTACACCTTC,CASSLVIQGDGYTF
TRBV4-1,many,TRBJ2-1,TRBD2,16,TGCGCCAGCAGCCAGTTCAGCGGGGCTACCTACAATGAGCAGTTCTTC,CASSQFSGATYNEQFF
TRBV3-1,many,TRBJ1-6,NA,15,TGTGCCAGCAGCCAAGAACTGGGGATGTATTCACCCCTCCACTTT,CASSQELGMYSPLHF
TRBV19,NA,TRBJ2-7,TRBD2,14,TGTGCCAGTAGTCACGGGAGGGCCTTTTACGAGCAGTACTTC,CASSHGRAFYEQYF
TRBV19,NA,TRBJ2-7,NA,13,TGTGCCAGTAGCCACAGTAACTCCTACGAGCAGTACTTC,CASSHSNSYEQYF
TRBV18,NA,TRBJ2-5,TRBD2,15,TGTGCCAGCTCACCCCGGGAGGGTACCGGAGAGACCCAGTACTTC,CASSPREGTGETQYF
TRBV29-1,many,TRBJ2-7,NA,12,TGCAGCGTTGGGATTCAAGGCTACGAGCAGTACTTC,CSVGIQGYEQYF
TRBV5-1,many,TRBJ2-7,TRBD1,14,TGCGCCAGCAGCCCGGACAGGGCCTCCTACGAGCAGTACTTC,CASSPDRASYEQYF